This passage covers 24 T cell receptor beta chains from one sample sequenced in a study of technical replicates of blood from a few donors. Produced via immunoSEQ multiplex PCR; TCRdb's table is partial and in-frame only. The data contain tens of thousands of clones, more than 80% of them seen just once; the ten biggest clones take up 0.25%. The sequenced sample was T cells isolated from PBMCs. The receptor source for this set is a human donor in good health.

V and J are TRBV5-4 and TRBJ2-1; 9 bases match TRBD2. Unmatched junction bases numbered 3, after V lost 1 base and J lost 4 bases. This CDR3 has 15 residues. CDR1 and CDR2 from the germline V gene are SGHNT and YYREEE (reference sequence). The CDR3 loop reads CASSLRLAVYNEQFF. The CDR3 DNA reads as TGTGCCAGCAGCTTGCGACTAGCGGTTTACAATGAGCAGTTCTTC. Looking up the rest from reference TRBV5-4 and TRBJ2-1 gives the full variable domain: ETGVTQSPTHLIKTRGQQVTLRCSSQSGHNTVSWYQQALGQGPQFIFQYYREEENGRGNFPPRFSGLQFPNYSSELNVNALELDDSALYLCASSLRLAVYNEQFFGPGTRLTVL.

The V and J genes are TRBV19 and TRBJ2-7; 9 bases are shared with TRBD1. The V and J ends lost 5 bases and 5 bases, in that order; junction bases with no gene match: 7. The germline V gene encodes CDR1 LNHDA and CDR2 SQIVND (reference sequence). The CDR3 extends over 14 amino acids. CDR3 nucleotide sequence: TGTGCCAGTAGTGTCCGGGACAGGGTCCACGAGCAGTACTTC. This encodes CASSVRDRVHEQYF. The variable domain in full, completed from reference TRBV19 and TRBJ2-7, reads DGGITQSPKYLFRKEGQNVTLSCEQNLNHDAMYWYRQDPGQGLRLIYYSQIVNDFQKGDIAEGYSVSREKKESFPLTVTSAQKNPTAFYLCASSVRDRVHEQYFGPGTRLTVT.

This chain connects TRBV6-5 to TRBJ1-1, with a tentative D call TRBD1 (6 bases). V gave up 8 bases and J gave up 3 bases, with 19 bases separating them. The germline gives CDR1 MNHEY, CDR2 SVGAGI. The CDR3 covers 15 residues. CDR3: CASFRGAIGDTEAFF. The DNA of the CDR3 is TGTGCCAGCTTCCGGGGGGCGATCGGGGACACTGAAGCTTTCTTT.

The J gene is TRBJ1-5, the V gene TRBV29-1; D perhaps matches TRBD1 (5 bases). This CDR3 is built from 13 residues. From germline, CDR1 is SQVTM and CDR2 ANQGSEA. Trimming pared 6 bases from V and 3 bases from J, leaving 12 bases between. Here the CDR3 reads CSVARGLNQPQHF. In DNA form, the CDR3 reads TGCAGCGTCGCTAGGGGCCTCAATCAGCCCCAGCATTTT.

The J gene is TRBJ1-2, the V gene TRBV6-4, with 10 bases lining up with TRBD1. Unmatched junction bases numbered 6, after V lost 6 bases and J lost 8 bases. This CDR3 comprises 13 residues. Germline assignment: CDR1 MRHNA and CDR2 SNTAGT. In DNA form, the CDR3 reads TGTGCCAGCAGGAGGGACAGGGGCGGCGGCTACACCTTC. It encodes CASRRDRGGGYTF.

The V call is TRBV7-9, the J call TRBJ2-5; 7 bases line up with TRBD1. Germline V gene sequence: CDR1 SEHNR, CDR2 FQNEAQ (reference sequence). The CDR3 covers 14 residues. The trim removed 1 base at V and 5 bases at J, leaving 4 bases unmatched. CDR3 sequence reads: CASSLDRGRETQYF. The DNA of the CDR3 is TGTGCCAGCAGCTTAGACAGGGGCCGGGAGACCCAGTACTTC.

The chain recombines TRBV5-1 with TRBJ2-6; D is perhaps TRBD2 (6 bases). The CDR3 has 19 residues. Trimming pared 1 base from V and 7 bases from J, leaving 24 bases between. Germline lookup yields CDR1 SGHRS and CDR2 YFSETQ. The CDR3 region is CASSLFVRPGLGGANVLTF. CDR3 sequence (DNA): TGCGCCAGCAGCTTGTTCGTACGACCGGGGCTCGGGGGAGCCAACGTCCTGACTTTC.

V and J are TRBV11-2 and TRBJ2-7; 10 nucleotides agree with TRBD1. V was pared by 7 bases and J by 0 bases, with 15 bases of the junction left unmatched. The germline V gene has CDR1 SGHAT and CDR2 FQNNGV. The CDR3 spans 18 residues. CDR3 in DNA: TGTGCCAGCACCTCTCCCGGGACAGGGGTGGTGAGCTCCTACGAGCAGTACTTC. It yields the protein CASTSPGTGVVSSYEQYF.

There are a few counts of this clone. The chain uses TRBV20-1 and TRBJ2-2; no definite D call. Germline assignment: CDR1 DFQATT and CDR2 SNEGSKA (reference sequence). The V gene lost 3 bases and the J gene lost 7 bases, with 6 bases spanning the gap. CDR3 length equals 11 residues. The CDR3 DNA reads TGCAGTGCTAGCCACGGCGGGGAGCTGTTTTTT. This codes for CSASHGGELFF.

The chain carries TRBV7-8 and TRBJ2-7; 8 bases line up with TRBD1. The CDR3 totals 15 residues. J lost 0 bases, V lost 5 bases, and 6 bases had no gene match. Germline V gives CDR1 SGHVS, CDR2 FQNEAQ. The CDR3 loop is CASSPGQVDSYEQYF. Here the CDR3 DNA reads TGTGCCAGCAGCCCGGGACAGGTCGACTCCTACGAGCAGTACTTC.

CDR3 protein: CASSLDQGGGYTF. CDR3 bases: TGCGCCAGCAGCTTGGACCAGGGAGGAGGCTACACCTTC. The chain couples TRBV5-1 to TRBJ1-2, with D possibly being TRBD1 (5 bases). The CDR3 runs to 13 residues. Trimming removed 0 bases at V and 8 bases at J, with 11 bases between. CDR1 is SGHRS and CDR2 is YFSETQ in the germline V gene.

The rearrangement joins TRBV7-9 to TRBJ2-7; D unclear. The V end was cut by 5 bases, the J end by 6 bases, with 8 bases between. Germline V gene data show CDR1 as SEHNR and CDR2 as FQNEAQ (reference sequence). The CDR3 contains 11 residues. The CDR3 loop is CASSRVGEQYF. CDR3 DNA sequence: TGTGCCAGCAGCCGGGTCGGCGAGCAGTACTTC.

This clone was observed a few times. This rearrangement joins TRBV4-2 to TRBJ1-1; possibly TRBD1 for D (6 bases). CDR3 length: 12 residues. CDR1 and CDR2 (germline): LGHNA, YNFKEQ. The V end lost 8 bases, the J end lost 5 bases, and 12 bases lay between the germline ends. The CDR3 bases are TGTGCCAGCGAAGGGGGAAGAACTGAAGCTTTCTTT. This sequence encodes CASEGGRTEAFF.

The rearrangement links TRBV6-1 to TRBJ2-7; TRBD2 aligns across 12 bases. Germline V CDR1 and CDR2: MNHNS, SASEGT. The V and J ends lost 1 base and 2 bases, in that order; junction bases with no gene match: 6. The CDR3 runs 17 residues. In DNA, the CDR3 is TGTGCCAGCAGTGAAGAATTACTAGCGGGGGGCCCCTACGAGCAGTACTTC. Translation: CASSEELLAGGPYEQYF.

This clone came up once. V is TRBV5-1 and J is TRBJ1-1, with 12 bases aligning to TRBD1. The trim removed 4 bases at V and 6 bases at J, leaving 7 bases unmatched. The V gene's germline CDR1 is SGHRS and CDR2 YFSETQ. CDR3 size: 15 residues. The CDR3 reads CASSPGTGGIPEAFF. In nucleotides, the CDR3 is TGCGCCAGCAGCCCTGGGACAGGGGGCATCCCTGAAGCTTTCTTT. Looking up the rest from reference TRBV5-1 and TRBJ1-1 gives the full variable domain: KAGVTQTPRYLIKTRGQQVTLSCSPISGHRSVSWYQQTPGQGLQFLFEYFSETQRNKGNFPGRFSGRQFSNSRSEMNVSTLELGDSALYLCASSPGTGGIPEAFFGQGTRLTVV.

J is TRBJ1-1 and V is TRBV9, with D hard to call. CDR3 length equals 13 residues. Germline V gives CDR1 SGDLS, CDR2 YYNGEE. Between the trimmed V and J ends, which lost 0 bases and 10 bases, there was a span of 13 bases. CDR3 sequence: CASSVASDGLAFF. DNA for the CDR3: TGTGCCAGCAGCGTAGCTTCGGATGGGCTAGCTTTCTTT.

J is TRBJ2-7 and V is TRBV5-1, with a possible D match to TRBD1 (5 bases). The CDR3 covers 13 residues. CDR1 and CDR2 (germline): SGHRS, YFSETQ. The V gene lost 0 bases and the J gene lost 5 bases, with 9 bases spanning the gap. CDR3 sequence reads: CASSLVGVDEQYF. The CDR3 nucleotides read TGCGCCAGCAGCTTGGTAGGGGTGGACGAGCAGTACTTC.

Note on this clone: The junction does not match germline at one end; this may be a read error. The gene calls are TRBV27 and TRBJ1-1, with 8 bases matching TRBD1. Germline V gene data show CDR1 as MNHEY and CDR2 as SMNVEV (reference sequence). The CDR3 is 17 residues long. The CDR3 nucleotides are TGCCCCGCTTATCAGGGGGCACCTCCATTTAGATCCACTGAAGCTTTCTTT. As protein: CPAYQGAPPFRSTEAFF.

This rearrangement joins TRBV5-1 to TRBJ1-2; 9 bases map to TRBD1. CDR3 size: 15 residues. V shed 4 bases, J shed 4 bases, and the junction held 8 bases outside the gene matches. The V gene's germline CDR1 is SGHRS and CDR2 YFSETQ. DNA of the CDR3: TGCGCCAGCAGCCGAGGACAGGGGAATGTCTATGGCTACACCTTC. Its protein is CASSRGQGNVYGYTF.

The V and J genes are TRBV6-6 and TRBJ2-1; 8 nucleotides match TRBD1. In germline, CDR1 is MNHNY, CDR2 SVGAGI (reference sequence). Trimming took 6 bases from V and 14 from J; bases not matched to a gene: 15. The CDR3 contains 14 residues. CDR3 in amino acids: CASSHNGQGKVEFF. In DNA form, the CDR3 reads TGTGCCAGCAGCCACAACGGACAGGGAAAGGTTGAGTTCTTC.

This clone is a singleton in its sample. The chain has TRBV9 and TRBJ2-7, with 9 bases matching TRBD1. V dropped 3 bases and J dropped 1; count of bases not matched to a gene: 5. This CDR3 comprises 15 residues. CDR1 and CDR2 (germline): SGDLS, YYNGEE. The CDR3 here is CASSGTGGASYEQYF. The CDR3 bases are TGTGCCAGCAGCGGCACAGGGGGCGCTTCCTACGAGCAGTACTTC.

The rearrangement links TRBV11-2 to TRBJ2-7; 9 nucleotides line up with TRBD1. The V gene end was trimmed by 3 bases and the J gene end by 3 bases; junction bases not matched to a gene: 9. Per germline, CDR1 SGHAT and CDR2 FQNNGV. The CDR3 loop spans 16 amino acids. The CDR3 is CASSFTPTGGNYEQYF. In DNA, the CDR3 is TGTGCCAGCAGCTTCACACCCACAGGGGGCAACTACGAGCAGTACTTC.

The V call is TRBV5-1, the J call TRBJ2-5, with TRBD2 identical over 7 bases. Germline V gives CDR1 SGHRS, CDR2 YFSETQ. CDR3 length equals 13 residues. V shed 4 bases and J 6 bases; nucleotides not matched to a gene: 6. CDR3 sequence: CASSPREGKTQYF. CDR3 in DNA: TGCGCCAGCAGCCCGAGGGAGGGAAAGACCCAGTACTTC.

This chain links TRBV5-8 with TRBJ1-1, with D possibly matching TRBD1 (5 bases). The CDR3 loop spans 14 amino acids. Trimming took off 3 bases at V and 5 bases at J, with 14 bases between the two ends. Germline values: CDR1 SGHTS, CDR2 YDEGEE. CDR3 sequence (DNA): TGTGCCAGCAGCTCTCAGGGAAGTAGGACTGAAGCTTTCTTT. Amino acids: CASSSQGSRTEAFF.